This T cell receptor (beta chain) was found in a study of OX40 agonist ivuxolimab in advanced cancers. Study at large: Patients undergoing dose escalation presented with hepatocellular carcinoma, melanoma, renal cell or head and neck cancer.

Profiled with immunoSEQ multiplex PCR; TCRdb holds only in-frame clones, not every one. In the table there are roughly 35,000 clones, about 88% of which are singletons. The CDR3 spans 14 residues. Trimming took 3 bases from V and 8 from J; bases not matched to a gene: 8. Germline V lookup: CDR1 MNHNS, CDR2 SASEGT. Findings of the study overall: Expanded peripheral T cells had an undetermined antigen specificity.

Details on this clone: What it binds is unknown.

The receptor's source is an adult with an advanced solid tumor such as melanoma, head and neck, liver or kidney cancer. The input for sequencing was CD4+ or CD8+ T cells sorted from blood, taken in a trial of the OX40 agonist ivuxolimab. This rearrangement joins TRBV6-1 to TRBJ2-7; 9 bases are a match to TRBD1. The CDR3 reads CASSEPGQGYQQYF. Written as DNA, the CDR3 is TGTGCCAGCAGTGAGCCGGGACAGGGTTACCAGCAGTACTTC.